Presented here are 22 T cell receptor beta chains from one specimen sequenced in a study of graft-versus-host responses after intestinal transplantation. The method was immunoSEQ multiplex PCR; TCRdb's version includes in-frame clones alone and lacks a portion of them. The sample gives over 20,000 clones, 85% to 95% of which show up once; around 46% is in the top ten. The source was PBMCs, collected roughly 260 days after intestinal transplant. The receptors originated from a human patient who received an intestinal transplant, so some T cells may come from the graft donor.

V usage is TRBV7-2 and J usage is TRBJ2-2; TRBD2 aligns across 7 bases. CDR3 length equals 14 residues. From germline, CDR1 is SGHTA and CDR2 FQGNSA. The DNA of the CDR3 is TGTTGCACTAGCGCAAGTAGGAACACCGGGGAGCTGTTTTTT. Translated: CCTSASRNTGELFF.

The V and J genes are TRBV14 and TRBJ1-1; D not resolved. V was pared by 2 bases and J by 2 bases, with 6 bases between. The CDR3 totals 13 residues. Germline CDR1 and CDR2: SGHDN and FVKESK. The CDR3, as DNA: TGTGCCAGCAGCCAAACGAGCAACACTGAAGCTTTCTTT. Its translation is CASSQTSNTEAFF.

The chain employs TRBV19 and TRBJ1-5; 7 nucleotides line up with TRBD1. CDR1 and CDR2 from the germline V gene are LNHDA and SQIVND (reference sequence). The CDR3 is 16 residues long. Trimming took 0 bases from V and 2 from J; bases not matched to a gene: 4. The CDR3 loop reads CASSIERGPGNQPQHF. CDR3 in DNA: TGTGCCAGTAGTATAGAAAGGGGGCCTGGCAATCAGCCCCAGCATTTT.

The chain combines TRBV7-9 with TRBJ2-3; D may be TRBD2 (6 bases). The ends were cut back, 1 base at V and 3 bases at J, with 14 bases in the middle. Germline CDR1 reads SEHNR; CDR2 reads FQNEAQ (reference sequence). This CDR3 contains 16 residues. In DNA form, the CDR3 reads TGTGCCAGCAGCTTAGGGGAAAGCGGGTCTACAGATACGCAGTATTTT. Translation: CASSLGESGSTDTQYF. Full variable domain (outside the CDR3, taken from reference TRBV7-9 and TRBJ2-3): DTGVSQNPRHKITKRGQNVTFRCDPISEHNRLYWYRQTLGQGPEFLTYFQNEAQLEKSRLLSDRFSAERPKGSFSTLEIQRTEQGDSAMYLCASSLGESGSTDTQYFGPGTRLTVL.

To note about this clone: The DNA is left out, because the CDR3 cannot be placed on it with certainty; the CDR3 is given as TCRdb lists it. The CDR3 region is CASILDRDWPNEQFF. The chain couples TRBV6-1 to TRBJ2-1; the table's D gene call, TRBD1, was not cross checked with the DNA. 15 amino acids form the CDR3, both terminal residues included. Germline V gene lookup returns CDR1 MNHNS and CDR2 SASEGT.

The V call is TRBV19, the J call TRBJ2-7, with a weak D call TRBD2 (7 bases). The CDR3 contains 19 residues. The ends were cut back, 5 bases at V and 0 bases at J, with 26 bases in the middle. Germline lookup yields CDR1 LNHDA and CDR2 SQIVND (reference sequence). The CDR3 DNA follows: TGTGCCAGTAGTTTGGGGCCGGGGGGCAGGGCCTCTTTCTCCTACGAGCAGTACTTC. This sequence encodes CASSLGPGGRASFSYEQYF.

CDR3 protein: CAWNSGIGHGQYF. CDR3 bases: TGTGCCTGGAACTCGGGAATCGGGCACGGGCAGTACTTC. V and J are TRBV30 and TRBJ2-7, with D perhaps matching TRBD2 (5 bases). The CDR3 totals 13 residues. Per the germline V gene, CDR1 is GTSNPN and CDR2 is SVGIG (reference sequence). V lost 4 bases and J 9 bases, leaving 19 bases between the germline ends.

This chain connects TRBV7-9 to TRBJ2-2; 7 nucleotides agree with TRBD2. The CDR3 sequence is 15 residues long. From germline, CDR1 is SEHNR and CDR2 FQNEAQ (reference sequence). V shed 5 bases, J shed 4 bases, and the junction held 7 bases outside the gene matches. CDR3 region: CASSRGGASTGELFF. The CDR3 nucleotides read TGTGCCAGCAGCCGGGGAGGGGCGTCCACCGGGGAGCTGTTTTTT.

In nucleotides, the CDR3 is TGTGCCAGCAGTCGACAGCCGAACCCCTACGAGCAGTACTTC. This gives the protein CASSRQPNPYEQYF. This chain connects TRBV27 to TRBJ2-7, with D maybe TRBD1 (5 bases). Trimming stripped 5 bases from V and 2 bases from J, with 13 bases between. CDR3 length: 14 amino acids. CDR1 MNHEY and CDR2 SMNVEV come from the germline V gene (reference sequence).

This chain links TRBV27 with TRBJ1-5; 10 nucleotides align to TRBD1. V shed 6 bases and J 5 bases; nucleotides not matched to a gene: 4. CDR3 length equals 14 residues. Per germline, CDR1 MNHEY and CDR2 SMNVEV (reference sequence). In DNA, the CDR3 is TGTGCCAGCAGACGGACAGGGGGTCATCAGCCCCAGCATTTT. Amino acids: CASRRTGGHQPQHF.

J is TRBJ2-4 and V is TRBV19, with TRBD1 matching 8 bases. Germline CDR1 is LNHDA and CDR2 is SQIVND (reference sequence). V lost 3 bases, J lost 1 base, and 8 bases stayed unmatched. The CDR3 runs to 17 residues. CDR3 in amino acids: CASSIPRQGRAKNIQYF. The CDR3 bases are TGTGCCAGTAGTATCCCGAGACAGGGGAGGGCCAAAAACATTCAGTACTTC.

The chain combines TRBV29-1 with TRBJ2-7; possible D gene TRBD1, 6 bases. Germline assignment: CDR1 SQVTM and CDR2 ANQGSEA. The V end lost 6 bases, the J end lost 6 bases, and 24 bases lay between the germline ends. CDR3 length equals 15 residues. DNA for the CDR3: TGCAGCGTCGAGTCGCCGACAGGCATCTCCCGCGAGCAGTACTTC. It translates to CSVESPTGISREQYF.

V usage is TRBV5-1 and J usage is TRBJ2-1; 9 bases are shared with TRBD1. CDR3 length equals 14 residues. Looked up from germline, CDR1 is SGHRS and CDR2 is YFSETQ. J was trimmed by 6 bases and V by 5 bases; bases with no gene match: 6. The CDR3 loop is CASSTRQGGNEQFF. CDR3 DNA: TGCGCCAGCAGTACACGACAGGGGGGCAATGAGCAGTTCTTC.

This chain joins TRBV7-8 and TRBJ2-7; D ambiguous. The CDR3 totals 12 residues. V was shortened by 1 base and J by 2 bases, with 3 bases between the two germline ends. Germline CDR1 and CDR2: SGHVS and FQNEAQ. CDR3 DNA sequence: TGTGCCAGCAGCTTAGTCACCTACGAGCAGTACTTC. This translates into CASSLVTYEQYF.

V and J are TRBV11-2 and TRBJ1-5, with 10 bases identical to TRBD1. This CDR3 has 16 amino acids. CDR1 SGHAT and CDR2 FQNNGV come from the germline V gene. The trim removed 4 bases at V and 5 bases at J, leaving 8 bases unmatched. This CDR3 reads CASSYATGTGDQPQHF. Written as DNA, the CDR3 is TGTGCCAGCAGCTACGCAACCGGGACAGGGGATCAGCCCCAGCATTTT.

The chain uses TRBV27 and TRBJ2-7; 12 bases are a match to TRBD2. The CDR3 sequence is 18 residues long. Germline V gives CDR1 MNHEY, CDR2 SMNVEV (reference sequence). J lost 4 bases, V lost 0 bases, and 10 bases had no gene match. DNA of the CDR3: TGTGCCAGCAGTTTATCTCGGACTAGCGGGATTATTTTGTACGAGCAGTACTTC. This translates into CASSLSRTSGIILYEQYF.

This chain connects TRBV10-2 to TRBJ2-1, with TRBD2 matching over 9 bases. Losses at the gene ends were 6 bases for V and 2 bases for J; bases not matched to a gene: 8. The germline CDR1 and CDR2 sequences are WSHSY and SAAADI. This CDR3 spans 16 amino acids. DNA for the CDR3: TGCGCCAGCAGAATTAGCGGGAGAAGGGCCTACAATGAGCAGTTCTTC. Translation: CASRISGRRAYNEQFF.

The CDR3 DNA reads as TGTGCCAGCAGCTTGGGGACAGAATACGAGCAGTACTTC. This translates into CASSLGTEYEQYF. The V call is TRBV11-2, the J call TRBJ2-7; 7 bases map to TRBD1. The CDR3 totals 13 residues. The V gene end was trimmed by 3 bases and the J gene end by 4 bases; junction bases not matched to a gene: 3. The germline V gene has CDR1 SGHAT and CDR2 FQNNGV.

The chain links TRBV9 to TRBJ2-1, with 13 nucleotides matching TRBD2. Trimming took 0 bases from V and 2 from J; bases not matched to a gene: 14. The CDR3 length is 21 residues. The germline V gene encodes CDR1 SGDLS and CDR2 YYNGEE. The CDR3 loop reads CASSVATTSGRARLTYNEQFF. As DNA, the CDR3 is TGTGCCAGCAGCGTAGCTACTACTAGCGGGAGGGCCCGACTCACCTACAATGAGCAGTTCTTC.

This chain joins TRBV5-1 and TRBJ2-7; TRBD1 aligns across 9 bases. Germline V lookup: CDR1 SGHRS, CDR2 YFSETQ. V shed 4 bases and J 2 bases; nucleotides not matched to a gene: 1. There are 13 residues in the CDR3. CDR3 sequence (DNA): TGCGCCAGCAGCCGGGACAGGGCCTACGAGCAGTACTTC. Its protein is CASSRDRAYEQYF.

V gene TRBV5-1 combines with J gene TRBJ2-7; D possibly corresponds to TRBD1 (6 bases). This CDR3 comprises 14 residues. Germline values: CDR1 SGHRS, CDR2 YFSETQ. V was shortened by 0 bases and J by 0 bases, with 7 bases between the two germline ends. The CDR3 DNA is TGCGCCAGCAGCTTGGGACAGGACTCCTACGAGCAGTACTTC. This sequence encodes CASSLGQDSYEQYF.

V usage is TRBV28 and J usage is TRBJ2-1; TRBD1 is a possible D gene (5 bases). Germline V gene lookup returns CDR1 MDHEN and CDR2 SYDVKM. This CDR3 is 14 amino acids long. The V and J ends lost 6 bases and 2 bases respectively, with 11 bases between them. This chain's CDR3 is CASRSTGTYNEQFF. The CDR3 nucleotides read TGTGCCAGCAGGTCTACAGGAACCTACAATGAGCAGTTCTTC.